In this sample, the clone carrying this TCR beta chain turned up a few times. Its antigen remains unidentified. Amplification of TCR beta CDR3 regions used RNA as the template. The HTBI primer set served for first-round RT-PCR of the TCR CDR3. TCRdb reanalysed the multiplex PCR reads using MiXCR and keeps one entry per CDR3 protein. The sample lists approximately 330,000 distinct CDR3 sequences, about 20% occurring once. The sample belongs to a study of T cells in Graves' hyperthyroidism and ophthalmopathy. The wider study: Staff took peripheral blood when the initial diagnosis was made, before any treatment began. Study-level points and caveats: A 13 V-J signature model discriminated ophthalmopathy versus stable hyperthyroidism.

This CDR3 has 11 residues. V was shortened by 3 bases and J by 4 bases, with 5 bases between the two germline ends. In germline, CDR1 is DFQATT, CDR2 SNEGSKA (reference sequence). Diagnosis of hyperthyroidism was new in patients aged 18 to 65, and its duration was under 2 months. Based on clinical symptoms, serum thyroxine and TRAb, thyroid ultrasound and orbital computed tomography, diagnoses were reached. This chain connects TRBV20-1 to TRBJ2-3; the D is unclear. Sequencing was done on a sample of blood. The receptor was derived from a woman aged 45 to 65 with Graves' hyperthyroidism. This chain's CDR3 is CSASWPDTQYF. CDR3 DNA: TGCAGTGCTAGTTGGCCAGATACGCAGTATTTT.